The 15 T cell receptor beta chains below come from one sample, sequenced in a study of blood T cell repertoires in COVID-19. The repertoire was sequenced with immunoSEQ multiplex PCR; TCRdb's copy has only in-frame clones and lacks some. The sample has hundreds of thousands of clones; 80% to 90% are singletons. Source material: PBMCs or T cells enriched from blood (not recorded which). The receptors were sampled from a woman under 30 who had recovered from COVID-19.

The V and J genes are TRBV9 and TRBJ1-1; D is possibly TRBD1 (6 bases). Germline assignment: CDR1 SGDLS and CDR2 YYNGEE. V lost 6 bases and J lost 0, with 18 bases in between. There are 16 residues in the CDR3. CDR3 in amino acids: CASIHSGGGLNTEAFF. The CDR3 nucleotides are TGTGCCAGCATTCACTCAGGCGGGGGGCTGAACACTGAAGCTTTCTTT.

This clone was picked up a small number of times. The chain combines TRBV7-2 with TRBJ2-7; a possible D gene is TRBD1 (5 bases). Between the trimmed V and J ends, which lost 5 bases and 7 bases, there was a span of 9 bases. Per the germline V gene, CDR1 is SGHTA and CDR2 is FQGNSA. This CDR3 comprises 11 residues. The CDR3 region is CASSQGGEQYF. The CDR3 DNA reads TGTGCCAGCAGCCAGGGTGGGGAGCAGTACTTC. Looking up the rest from reference TRBV7-2 and TRBJ2-7 gives the full variable domain: GAGVSQSPSNKVTEKGKDVELRCDPISGHTALYWYRQSLGQGLEFLIYFQGNSAPDKSGLPSDRFSAERTGGSVSTLTIQRTQQEDSAVYLCASSQGGEQYFGPGTRLTVT.

The rearrangement links TRBV7-9 to TRBJ2-3; D is undetermined. Germline lookup yields CDR1 SEHNR and CDR2 FQNEAQ (reference sequence). The V gene lost 3 bases and the J gene lost 2 bases, with 9 bases spanning the gap. The CDR3 is made up of 14 amino acids. The CDR3 loop reads CASSFYDNTDTQYF. The CDR3 nucleotides are TGTGCCAGCAGCTTCTACGATAACACAGATACGCAGTATTTT.

The chain uses TRBV3-1 (or the pseudogene TRBV3-2) and TRBJ2-1; 9 bases are a match to TRBD2. The CDR3 extends over 16 amino acids. The V gene end was trimmed by 1 base and the J gene end by 8 bases; junction bases not matched to a gene: 9. The germline V gene has CDR1 LGHDT and CDR2 YNNKEL (reference sequence). For the CDR3, the DNA is TGTGCCAGCAGCCAAGTAGTCGGGACTAGCACTGATGAGCAGTTCTTC. Encoded protein: CASSQVVGTSTDEQFF.

The CDR3 DNA is TGTGCCAGCAGCCCTTCGCTTGGGCGAGGGCTCTCTGGGGCCAACGTCCTGACTTTC. Protein product: CASSPSLGRGLSGANVLTF. This sequence joins TRBV28 and TRBJ2-6; TRBD2 might be the D (5 bases). Trimming pared 6 bases from V and 0 bases from J, leaving 21 bases between. The CDR3 runs 19 residues. Germline-derived CDR1 and CDR2 are MDHEN and SYDVKM.

This sequence joins TRBV3-1 (or the pseudogene TRBV3-2) and TRBJ2-7; 9 bases are shared with TRBD2. Germline V gene sequence: CDR1 LGHDT, CDR2 YNNKEL (reference sequence). After removal of 1 base from V and 4 bases from J, the junction contained 8 bases not matched to a gene. The length of the CDR3 is 16 residues. CDR3 nucleotides: TGTGCCAGCAGCCAAGGCCCCACAGCGGGGGGATACGAGCAGTACTTC. It encodes CASSQGPTAGGYEQYF.

The CDR3 DNA is TGTGCCAGCAGTTACTCGAATTGGCTAGTATCACCCCTCCACTTT. This gives the protein CASSYSNWLVSPLHF. V usage is TRBV6-5 and J usage is TRBJ1-6; no clear D. Trimming pared 0 bases from V and 10 bases from J, leaving 13 bases between. This CDR3 is built from 15 residues. Germline V gene data show CDR1 as MNHEY and CDR2 as SVGAGI.

The chain is built from TRBV6-5 and TRBJ2-1; tentatively, D is TRBD1 (6 bases). This CDR3 contains 11 residues. Per the germline V gene, CDR1 is MNHEY and CDR2 is SVGAGI. Between the trimmed V and J ends, which lost 6 bases and 15 bases, there was a span of 15 bases. The CDR3 DNA is TGTGCCAGCAGACTCGGGACAACGACGTTCTTC. Encoded protein: CASRLGTTTFF.

This clone was observed a single time. The V call is TRBV11-3, the J call TRBJ2-1, with D possibly matching TRBD1 (6 bases). Trimming stripped 3 bases from V and 1 base from J, with 7 bases between. The CDR3 runs to 14 residues. Germline loops: CDR1 SGHNT, CDR2 YENEEA. This chain's CDR3 is CASSLQGSYNEQFF. CDR3 in DNA: TGTGCCAGCAGCTTGCAGGGGTCCTACAATGAGCAGTTCTTC. The full variable domain, with the rest looked up from reference TRBV11-3 and TRBJ2-1, is EAGVVQSPRYKIIEKKQPVAFWCNPISGHNTLYWYLQNLGQGPELLIRYENEEAVDDSQLPKDRFSAERLKGVDSTLKIQPAELGDSAVYLCASSLQGSYNEQFFGPGTRLTVL.

This rearrangement joins TRBV25-1 to TRBJ2-1; D is uncertain. The V gene lost 2 bases and the J gene lost 4 bases, with 12 bases spanning the gap. Germline CDR1 is MGHDK and CDR2 is SYGVNS. The CDR3 has 15 residues. CDR3 nucleotide sequence: TGTGCCAGCAGTGAAGGCCGAACCCCTTACAATGAGCAGTTCTTC. This gives the protein CASSEGRTPYNEQFF.

The rearrangement uses TRBV5-1 and TRBJ2-5; 7 bases are a match to TRBD1. Germline V lookup: CDR1 SGHRS, CDR2 YFSETQ. Unmatched junction bases numbered 11, after V lost 5 bases and J lost 4 bases. The length of the CDR3 is 15 residues. The CDR3 DNA follows: TGCGCCAGCAGTCCCGGGACAGCACTCGGAGAGACCCAGTACTTC. This encodes CASSPGTALGETQYF.

The chain carries TRBV4-3 and TRBJ2-2; tentatively, D is TRBD2 (6 bases). CDR1 and CDR2 (germline): LGHNA, YSLEER. Trimming stripped 6 bases from V and 3 bases from J, with 14 bases between. This CDR3 is 15 amino acids long. In DNA form, the CDR3 reads TGCGCCAGCAGTTCTGGGGGAGGTCACACCGGGGAGCTGTTTTTT. Translating gives CASSSGGGHTGELFF.

This clone was detected only a few times. J is TRBJ1-2 and V is TRBV28; the D gene is possibly TRBD1 (5 bases). The CDR3 runs to 13 residues. V lost 8 bases to trimming and J lost 7 bases, with 17 bases between them. Germline values: CDR1 MDHEN, CDR2 SYDVKM. The DNA for the CDR3 is TGTGCCAGCGGGCCAGGGAATGAGTCTGGCTACACCTTC. It codes for CASGPGNESGYTF.

The chain couples TRBV7-2 to TRBJ1-6; TRBD1 aligns across 9 bases. Germline V lookup: CDR1 SGHTA, CDR2 FQGNSA. J gave up 8 bases and V 5 bases, and 16 bases lay outside the gene matches. The CDR3 totals 18 residues. The CDR3, as DNA: TGTGCCAGCAGCCTTAGAACGACCGGGACAGGGTGGCATTCACCCCTCCACTTT. This translates into CASSLRTTGTGWHSPLHF.

V is TRBV15 and J is TRBJ1-5; no clear D gene. The CDR3 is 14 residues long. The germline V and J ends were trimmed by 5 bases and 2 bases, with 10 bases remaining between them. Per the germline V gene, CDR1 is LNHNV and CDR2 is YYDKDF (reference sequence). CDR3 loop: CATSPPRGNQPQHF. In nucleotides, the CDR3 is TGTGCCACCAGCCCCCCCCGGGGCAATCAGCCCCAGCATTTT.